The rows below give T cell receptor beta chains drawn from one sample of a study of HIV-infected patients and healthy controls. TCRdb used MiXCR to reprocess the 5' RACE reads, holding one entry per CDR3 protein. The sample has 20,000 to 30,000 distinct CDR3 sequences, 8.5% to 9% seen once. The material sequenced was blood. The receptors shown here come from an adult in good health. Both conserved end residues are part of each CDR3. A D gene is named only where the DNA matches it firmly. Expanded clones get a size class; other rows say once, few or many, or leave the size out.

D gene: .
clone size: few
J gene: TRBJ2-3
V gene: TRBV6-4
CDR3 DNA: TGTGCCAGCAGTGACTCGGGGGACACAGATACGCAGTATTTT
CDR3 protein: CASSDSGDTDTQYF

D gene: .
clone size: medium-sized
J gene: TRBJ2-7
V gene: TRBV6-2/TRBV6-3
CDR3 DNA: TGTGCCAGCAGTTATCCCGACAGTACCTACGAGCAGTACTTC
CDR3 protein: CASSYPDSTYEQYF

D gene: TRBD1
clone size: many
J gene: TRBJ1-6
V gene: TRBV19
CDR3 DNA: TGTGCCAGTAGTACCCCCCCGGACAGGAGAAATTCACCCCTCCACTTT
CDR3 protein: CASSTPPDRRNSPLHF

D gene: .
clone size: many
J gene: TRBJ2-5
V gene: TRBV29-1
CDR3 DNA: TGCAGCGTGCTCTCGGGGGCTGGAGAGACCCAGTACTTC
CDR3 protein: CSVLSGAGETQYF

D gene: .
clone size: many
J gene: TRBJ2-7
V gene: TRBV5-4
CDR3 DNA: TGTGCCAGCAGCTTGAACCCTAAGGACTCCTACGAGCAGTACTTC
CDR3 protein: CASSLNPKDSYEQYF

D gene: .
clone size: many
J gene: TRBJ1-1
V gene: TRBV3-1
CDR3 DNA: TGTGCCAGCAGCCAAGGACCAGGTCGAAACACTGAAGCTTTCTTT
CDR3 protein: CASSQGPGRNTEAFF

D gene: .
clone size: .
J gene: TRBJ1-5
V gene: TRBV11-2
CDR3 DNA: TGTGCCAGCAGCTTAGCCCCCCGAGAGCCCCAGCATTTT
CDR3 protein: CASSLAPREPQHF

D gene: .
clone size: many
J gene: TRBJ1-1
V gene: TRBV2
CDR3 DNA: TGTGCCAGCAGCCTGGACAGGAACACTGAAGCTTTCTTT
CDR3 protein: CASSLDRNTEAFF

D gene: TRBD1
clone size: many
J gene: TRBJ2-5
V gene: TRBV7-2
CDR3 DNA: TGTGCCAGCAGACAGGGGGAGACCCAGTACTTC
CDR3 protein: CASRQGETQYF

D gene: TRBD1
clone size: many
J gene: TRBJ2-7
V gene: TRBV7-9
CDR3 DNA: TGTGCCAGCAGCTCGACAGGGGACGAGCAGTACTTC
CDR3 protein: CASSSTGDEQYF

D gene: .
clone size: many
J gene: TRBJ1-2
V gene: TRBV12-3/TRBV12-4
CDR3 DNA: TGTGCCAGCAATTCGGGGGACGGGACTAACTATGGCTACACCTTC
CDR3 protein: CASNSGDGTNYGYTF

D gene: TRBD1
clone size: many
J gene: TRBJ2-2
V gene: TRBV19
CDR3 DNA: TGTGCCAGTAGTATAGGGGGACAGGGGGTCGCCGGGGAGCTGTTTTTT
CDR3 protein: CASSIGGQGVAGELFF

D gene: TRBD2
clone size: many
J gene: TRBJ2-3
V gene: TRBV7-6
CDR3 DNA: TGTGCCAGCAGCTTAAGGGCGGGGGAGGGCACAGATACGCAGTATTTT
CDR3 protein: CASSLRAGEGTDTQYF

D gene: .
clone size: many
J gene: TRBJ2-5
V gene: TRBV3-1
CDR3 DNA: TGTGCCAGCAGCCAGAGGGGGGGCCAACAAGAGACCCAGTACTTC
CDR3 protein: CASSQRGGQQETQYF

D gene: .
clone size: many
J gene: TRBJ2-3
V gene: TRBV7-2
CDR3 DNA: TGTGCCAGCAGCTTAGTGACCGGACAGCTCATCACAGATACGCAGTATTTT
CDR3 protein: CASSLVTGQLITDTQYF

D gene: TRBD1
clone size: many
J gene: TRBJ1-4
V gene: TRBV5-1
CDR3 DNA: TGCGCCAGCAGCTTGGGAGGGGGCGAGCGAGAAAAACTGTTTTTT
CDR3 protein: CASSLGGGEREKLFF

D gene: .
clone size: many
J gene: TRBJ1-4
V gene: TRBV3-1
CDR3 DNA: TGTGCCAGCAGCCATTGGGGGGATGAAAAACTGTTTTTT
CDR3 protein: CASSHWGDEKLFF

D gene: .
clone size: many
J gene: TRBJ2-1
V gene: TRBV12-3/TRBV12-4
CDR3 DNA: TGTGCCAGCCGGGTGGCAGGCGGAGTCTACAATGAGCAGTTCTTC
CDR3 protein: CASRVAGGVYNEQFF